These 15 T cell receptor beta chains share one sample of origin, sequenced in a study of tumor-infiltrating lymphocytes in oesophageal squamous cell carcinoma. TCRdb processed the PCR reads anew with MiXCR; each CDR3 protein has one entry. The table shows about 16,000 distinct CDR3 sequences, with approximately 45% occurring only once. The sequenced sample was normal esophageal tissue next to the tumor. These receptors were taken from a female donor with esophageal squamous cell carcinoma.

This clonotype was seen at least ten times. The V call is TRBV27, the J call TRBJ2-1, with 7 positions matching TRBD1. The CDR3 runs 16 residues. Germline V lookup: CDR1 MNHEY, CDR2 SMNVEV (reference sequence). V trimming: 6 bases; J trimming: 3 bases; junction bases outside the gene matches: 11. The CDR3 DNA reads TGTGCCAGCAGCCTAGGAGGACAGGCGTTCTACAATGAGCAGTTCTTC. It is translated as CASSLGGQAFYNEQFF.

This clonotype came up many times. The genes are TRBV27 and TRBJ2-1, with TRBD2 matching over 8 bases. CDR1 and CDR2 from the germline V gene are MNHEY and SMNVEV (reference sequence). The CDR3 length is 15 residues. V dropped 5 bases and J dropped 0; count of bases not matched to a gene: 3. CDR3 DNA: TGTGCCAGCAGTGACGCGGGAGGCTCCTACAATGAGCAGTTCTTC. It translates to CASSDAGGSYNEQFF.

This clonotype showed up just a few times. V and J are TRBV10-1 and TRBJ2-3; 7 bases are a match to TRBD2. The end of the DNA fits TRBJ2-7 better, so the J call may be wrong. Germline V gene lookup returns CDR1 WNHNN and CDR2 SYGVQD (reference sequence). The CDR3 spans 14 residues. The CDR3 nucleotides read TGCGCCAGCAGTGAGAGGTGGGGGGGAGATGAGCAGTACTTC. This encodes CASSERWGGDEQYF.

By proportion, this clonotype is medium-sized. The J gene is TRBJ2-1, the V gene TRBV28; D might be TRBD1 (6 bases). The CDR3 has 14 residues. V lost 6 bases and J 2 bases, leaving 11 bases between the germline ends. In germline, CDR1 is MDHEN, CDR2 SYDVKM. Here the CDR3 reads CASRARGAYNEQFF. The CDR3 DNA is TGTGCCAGCAGAGCCAGGGGTGCCTACAATGAGCAGTTCTTC. Variable domain in full (rest from reference TRBV28 and TRBJ2-1): DVKVTQSSRYLVKRTGEKVFLECVQDMDHENMFWYRQDPGLGLRLIYFSYDVKMKEKGDIPEGYSVSREKKERFSLILESASTNQTSMYLCASRARGAYNEQFFGPGTRLTVL.

This clonotype has a handful of counts. The rearrangement uses TRBV11-2 and TRBJ2-5, with TRBD2 as a possible D gene (5 bases). CDR3 length: 13 residues. Between the trimmed V and J ends, which lost 5 bases and 4 bases, there was a span of 11 bases. Germline values: CDR1 SGHAT, CDR2 FQNNGV. The CDR3 sequence: CASSLGGSETQYF. The CDR3 DNA sequence: TGTGCCAGCAGCCTCGGAGGTTCAGAGACCCAGTACTTC.

V is TRBV7-8 and J is TRBJ2-3, with 7 positions matching TRBD1. Trimming at V came to 8 bases and at J to 3 bases, leaving 5 bases not matched to a gene. Germline CDR1 reads SGHVS; CDR2 reads FQNEAQ. The CDR3 has 13 residues. DNA of the CDR3: TGTGCCAGCGTGACAGGGTTTACAGATACGCAGTATTTT. Residues: CASVTGFTDTQYF.

This clonotype is medium-sized within its sample. The CDR3 bases are TGTGCCATCAGTGAGGCAGGGGGCGGGTTTAACACCGGGGAGCTGTTTTTT. Residues: CAISEAGGGFNTGELFF. The rearrangement links TRBV10-3 to TRBJ2-2; 8 bases line up with TRBD1. The CDR3 runs 17 residues. From germline, CDR1 is ENHRY and CDR2 SYGVKD. The junction had 7 bases not matched to a gene; V was cut back by 2 bases and J by 2 bases.

In this sample, this clonotype turned up many times. The chain links TRBV6-6 to TRBJ2-7, with unresolved D. Germline V CDR1 and CDR2: MNHNY, SVGAGI (reference sequence). The CDR3 covers 16 residues. Trimming took off 0 bases at V and 2 bases at J, with 14 bases between the two ends. For the CDR3, the DNA is TGTGCCAGCAGTTACTCGGGTCTACGGCAGACCTACGAGCAGTACTTC. Residues: CASSYSGLRQTYEQYF.

Many counts were recorded for this clonotype. Given a much more abundant clone one base away, this may be a read error. This chain links TRBV5-1 with TRBJ2-5; D is possibly TRBD2 (6 bases). CDR3 length: 16 residues. Germline CDR1 and CDR2: SGHRS and YFSETQ. Trimming took 3 bases from V and 11 from J, leaving 26 bases between them. CDR3 in DNA: TGCGCCAGCAGCTCGAAACCCGGGACTGGCCGAAATGAGCAGTACTTC. As protein: CASSSKPGTGRNEQYF.

This chain joins TRBV7-2 and TRBJ2-6; either TRBD1 or TRBD2 may fit D (5 bases each). The end of the DNA fits TRBJ2-4 better, so the J call may be wrong. The CDR3 sequence is 14 residues long. Germline values: CDR1 SGHTA, CDR2 FQGNSA. CDR3: CASSLAGASDIQYF. The CDR3 DNA reads TGTGCCAGCAGCTTAGCCGGGGCTTCGGACATTCAGTACTTC.

This clonotype has more than one count but fewer than ten. V is TRBV10-1 and J is TRBJ2-3; D is ambiguous. The J call may not be correct, given that the DNA end is closer to TRBJ2-1. CDR1 is WNHNN, CDR2 SYGVQD, per germline (reference sequence). The CDR3 contains 14 residues. CDR3 nucleotides: TGCGCCAGCAGTGAGTCGATCTCTACCAATGAGCAGTTCTTC. It encodes CASSESISTNEQFF.

This clonotype was recorded only once. The chain carries TRBV7-9 and TRBJ2-4; D might be TRBD2 (6 bases). The J call could be wrong; TRBJ2-5 is a better fit for the DNA end. Looked up from germline, CDR1 is SEHNR and CDR2 is FQNEAQ (reference sequence). The CDR3 contains 15 residues. CDR3 loop: CASSSQGGDQETQYF. In nucleotides, the CDR3 is TGTGCCAGCAGCTCCCAAGGAGGGGACCAAGAGACCCAGTACTTC.

This sequence joins TRBV2 and TRBJ1-4; the match to TRBD2 covers 7 bases. The J call could be wrong; TRBJ2-2 is a better fit for the DNA end. Germline assignment: CDR1 SNHLY and CDR2 FYNNEI. CDR3 length: 14 amino acids. The CDR3 DNA is TGTGCCAGGGGGGGGGTCTCCCGGATCGGGGAGCTGTTTTTT. It translates to CARGGVSRIGELFF.

The J gene is TRBJ2-1, the V gene TRBV7-9, with D unresolved. The CDR3 loop spans 12 amino acids. The germline V gene encodes CDR1 SEHNR and CDR2 FQNEAQ (reference sequence). Between the trimmed V and J ends, which lost 0 bases and 8 bases, there was a span of 5 bases. The CDR3 nucleotides read TGTGCCAGCAGCTTAGCGTTCGATGAGCAGTTCTTC. Protein: CASSLAFDEQFF.

The chain is built from TRBV10-2 and TRBJ1-5; 7 bases match TRBD1. This CDR3 comprises 12 residues. Per the germline V gene, CDR1 is WSHSY and CDR2 is SAAADI. J lost 4 bases, V lost 6 bases, and 0 bases had no gene match. CDR3 bases: TGCGCCAGCAGACAGGGGAATCAGCCCCAGCATTTT. Translated, it gives CASRQGNQPQHF.